Listed here are 20 T cell receptor beta chains from one sample, sequenced in a study of PD-1 blockade in mismatch repair-deficient tumors. The repertoire was sequenced with immunoSEQ multiplex PCR; TCRdb's copy has only in-frame clones and lacks some. The repertoire holds 40,000 to 60,000 clones, with around 80% as singletons. The source was peripheral blood, collected 4 weeks after starting pembrolizumab. The receptors come from an adult with mismatch repair-deficient cancer.

The genes are TRBV14 and TRBJ2-7, with D perhaps TRBD2 (6 bases). The CDR3 totals 17 residues. The V end lost 1 base, the J end lost 1 base, and 17 bases lay between the germline ends. Germline V gene data show CDR1 as SGHDN and CDR2 as FVKESK. CDR3 nucleotide sequence: TGTGCCAGCAGCCAAGGTATTTTGCGGGGCGGGTCCTACGAGCAGTACTTC. Translation gives CASSQGILRGGSYEQYF. Full variable domain (remainder filled in from reference TRBV14 and TRBJ2-7): EAGVTQFPSHSVIEKGQTVTLRCDPISGHDNLYWYRRVMGKEIKFLLHFVKESKQDESGMPNNRFLAERTGGTYSTLKVQPAELEDSGVYFCASSQGILRGGSYEQYFGPGTRLTVT.

This clone appeared once. The chain links TRBV7-8 to TRBJ2-2, with D uncertain. The germline V and J ends were trimmed by 2 bases and 0 bases, with 13 bases remaining between them. This CDR3 has 17 amino acids. Germline V lookup: CDR1 SGHVS, CDR2 FQNEAQ. For the CDR3, the DNA is TGTGCCAGCAGCTTAAGTCCGGGCGGAGCGAACACCGGGGAGCTGTTTTTT. It yields the protein CASSLSPGGANTGELFF.

This clone came up a few times. This chain connects TRBV7-9 to TRBJ2-2; 7 bases are shared with TRBD1. Germline-derived CDR1 and CDR2 are SEHNR and FQNEAQ (reference sequence). V was pared by 3 bases and J by 4 bases, with 2 bases of the junction left unmatched. The CDR3 has 14 residues. The CDR3 region has the DNA TGTGCCAGCAGCTTGACAGGGAGCACCGGGGAGCTGTTTTTT. It specifies CASSLTGSTGELFF.

The chain couples TRBV5-1 to TRBJ1-1; no clear D gene. The CDR3 contains 13 residues. The ends were cut back, 4 bases at V and 6 bases at J, with 13 bases in the middle. CDR1 and CDR2 from the germline V gene are SGHRS and YFSETQ. The CDR3 protein is CASSPQAGAEAFF. In DNA form, the CDR3 reads TGCGCCAGCAGCCCGCAAGCAGGAGCTGAAGCTTTCTTT.

The V gene is TRBV9, the J gene TRBJ1-2; 8 nucleotides align to TRBD1. The length of the CDR3 is 13 residues. Germline V gene lookup returns CDR1 SGDLS and CDR2 YYNGEE. Germline trimming cut 2 bases from V and 8 bases from J; bases unmatched to any gene: 5. CDR3 amino acids: CASSVRQGSGYTF. The CDR3, as DNA: TGTGCCAGCAGCGTCCGACAGGGGAGCGGCTACACCTTC.

In nucleotides, the CDR3 is TGTGCCAGCAGCCAAGAAGGGGGGCAGGGTCAGCCCCAGCATTTT. Translating gives CASSQEGGQGQPQHF. This rearrangement joins TRBV4-2 to TRBJ1-5; possible D gene TRBD1, 6 bases. Germline assignment: CDR1 LGHNA and CDR2 YNFKEQ. The germline V and J ends were trimmed by 0 bases and 6 bases, with 12 bases remaining between them. This CDR3 is 15 amino acids long.

V is TRBV7-6 and J is TRBJ2-6; D may correspond to TRBD1 or TRBD2 (5 bases each). With 4 bases removed from V and 0 bases from J, the gap between germline ends came to 13 bases. The V gene's germline CDR1 is SGHVS and CDR2 FNYEAQ. CDR3 length equals 17 residues. The CDR3 spells CASSSWDRDSGANVLTF. In nucleotides, the CDR3 is TGTGCCAGCAGCTCCTGGGACCGCGACTCTGGGGCCAACGTCCTGACTTTC.

The chain joins TRBV5-4 to TRBJ2-5; either TRBD1 or TRBD2 may supply D (5 bases each). The CDR3 sequence is 16 residues long. Germline V gene lookup returns CDR1 SGHNT and CDR2 YYREEE (reference sequence). V was shortened by 0 bases and J by 7 bases, with 19 bases between the two germline ends. For the CDR3, the DNA is TGTGCCAGCAGCTTGGAACCCGGGACGGCTAAGAGGACCCAGTACTTC. It translates to CASSLEPGTAKRTQYF.

The chain recombines TRBV29-1 with TRBJ2-1, with TRBD2 identical over 13 bases. J gave up 4 bases and V 6 bases, and 3 bases lay outside the gene matches. The CDR3 spans 14 residues. CDR1 and CDR2 from the germline V gene are SQVTM and ANQGSEA. This CDR3 reads CSVGTSGTYNEQFF. The DNA of the CDR3 is TGCAGCGTCGGGACTAGCGGGACTTACAATGAGCAGTTCTTC.

The V and J genes are TRBV7-2 and TRBJ2-5; D possibly corresponds to TRBD2 (6 bases). The J call is uncertain, as TRBJ2-7 better fits the DNA end. Germline CDR1 reads SGHTA; CDR2 reads FQGNSA. The CDR3 is made up of 17 amino acids. The CDR3 is CASSSRPRDSSSYEQYF. In DNA, the CDR3 is TGTGCCAGCAGCTCCCGCCCCAGGGACTCGTCCTCCTACGAGCAGTACTTC.

This sequence joins TRBV15 and TRBJ1-4; possibly TRBD1 for D (5 bases). Germline V lookup: CDR1 LNHNV, CDR2 YYDKDF (reference sequence). Trimming stripped 1 base from V and 3 bases from J, with 6 bases between. CDR3 size: 14 residues. CDR3 loop: CATSRVRANEKLFF. DNA for the CDR3: TGTGCCACCAGCAGAGTCAGGGCTAATGAAAAACTGTTTTTT.

For the CDR3, the DNA is TGTGCCAGCAGCGTGCGGGACCACCAAGAGACCCAGTACTTC. Its protein product is CASSVRDHQETQYF. The chain links TRBV9 to TRBJ2-5; possibly TRBD2 for D (6 bases). This CDR3 has 14 amino acids. V lost 2 bases and J 0 bases, leaving 8 bases between the germline ends. CDR1 is SGDLS and CDR2 is YYNGEE in the germline V gene.

This chain connects TRBV9 to TRBJ1-2; TRBD1 might be the D (5 bases). The CDR3 has 15 amino acids. CDR1 and CDR2 (germline): SGDLS, YYNGEE. V was clipped by 4 bases and J by 7 bases, with 20 bases between them. The CDR3 coding sequence is TGTGCCAGCAGCCGGCTAGGTCAGGGATCCCCTGGCTACACCTTC. Its protein is CASSRLGQGSPGYTF.

The chain couples TRBV2 to TRBJ2-1; D unresolved. The CDR3 covers 13 residues. Trimming left V 0 bases short and J 4 bases short, with 4 bases between. Per germline, CDR1 SNHLY and CDR2 FYNNEI. CDR3 amino acids: CASSEAKYNEQFF. The CDR3 DNA sequence: TGTGCCAGCAGTGAAGCCAAATACAATGAGCAGTTCTTC.

DNA for the CDR3: TGTGCCAGTAGTCCGGGACTAGCGGGCTACAATGAGCAGTTCTTC. Protein product: CASSPGLAGYNEQFF. The chain carries TRBV19 and TRBJ2-1; 12 nucleotides align to TRBD2. The germline gives CDR1 LNHDA, CDR2 SQIVND (reference sequence). The CDR3 extends over 15 amino acids. V shed 5 bases and J 3 bases; nucleotides not matched to a gene: 2.

The V gene is TRBV15, the J gene TRBJ1-1; the match to TRBD1 covers 8 bases. The CDR3 runs 13 residues. Germline V gives CDR1 LNHNV, CDR2 YYDKDF (reference sequence). With V trimmed by 3 bases and J by 4 bases, 1 base remained unmatched. The CDR3 loop reads CATSRTGATEAFF. The CDR3 bases are TGTGCCACCAGCAGGACAGGGGCCACTGAAGCTTTCTTT.

CDR3 residues: CASSLSGSPYEQYF. CDR3 nucleotides: TGTGCCAGCAGCTTAAGCGGGAGCCCCTACGAGCAGTACTTC. The gene calls are TRBV11-2 and TRBJ2-7; 8 bases agree with TRBD2. The CDR3 runs to 14 residues. The V gene end was trimmed by 2 bases and the J gene end by 2 bases; junction bases not matched to a gene: 2. The germline V gene has CDR1 SGHAT and CDR2 FQNNGV. Supplemented by reference TRBV11-2 and TRBJ2-7, the full variable domain reads EAGVAQSPRYKIIEKRQSVAFWCNPISGHATLYWYQQILGQGPKLLIQFQNNGVVDDSQLPKDRFSAERLKGVDSTLKIQPAKLEDSAVYLCASSLSGSPYEQYFGPGTRLTVT.

This chain connects TRBV7-9 to TRBJ2-7; unclear D gene. CDR1 SEHNR and CDR2 FQNEAQ come from the germline V gene (reference sequence). The CDR3 sequence is 12 residues long. V lost 5 bases and J lost 7, with 12 bases in between. For the CDR3, the DNA is TGTGCCAGCAGCCCCGGACCGAGGGAGCAGTACTTC. It encodes CASSPGPREQYF.

This chain links TRBV27 with TRBJ1-3, with D unresolved. There are 13 residues in the CDR3. Germline loops: CDR1 MNHEY, CDR2 SMNVEV (reference sequence). Trimming took 1 base from V and 2 from J, leaving 3 bases between them. CDR3 DNA sequence: TGTGCCAGCAGTTTATTTCCTGGAAACACCATATATTTT. Translating gives CASSLFPGNTIYF.

The genes are TRBV5-1 and TRBJ1-1; 7 bases line up with TRBD1. The CDR3 is made up of 14 amino acids. Trimming took 0 bases from V and 5 from J; bases not matched to a gene: 4. Germline lookup yields CDR1 SGHRS and CDR2 YFSETQ. The CDR3 sequence is CASSLAGQRTEAFF. The CDR3 coding sequence is TGCGCCAGCAGCTTGGCGGGACAGAGGACTGAAGCTTTCTTT.